The clone carrying this T cell receptor beta chain came up many times. The cohort's ophthalmopathy patients, a group with duration under 3 months, had a Clinical Activity Score of at least 3 and a NOSPECS grade of at least 4. Exclusion of patients followed from uncontrolled infection, other autoimmune disease, pregnancy or lactation. Based on clinical symptoms, serum thyroxine and TRAb, thyroid ultrasound and orbital computed tomography, diagnoses were reached. This specimen belongs to a study of T cells in Graves' hyperthyroidism and ophthalmopathy. Researchers took RNA transcripts and amplified the TCR beta CDR3 regions from them. The HTBI primer set drove a first-round RT-PCR of the TCR CDR3. TCRdb reprocessed the multiplex PCR reads via MiXCR and lists one record per CDR3 protein. Among roughly 250,000 distinct CDR3 sequences, less than 20% were seen once, and the ten largest hold under 35%. The sequenced sample consisted of blood. This TCR derives from a young woman with Graves' ophthalmopathy.

CDR3 sequence: CAIRTSGETQYF. Here the CDR3 DNA reads TGTGCCATCAGGACTAGCGGAGAGACCCAGTACTTC. The chain recombines TRBV10-3 with TRBJ2-5; 9 bases are shared with TRBD2. CDR1 and CDR2 (germline): ENHRY, SYGVKD. V lost 6 bases, J lost 4 bases, and 0 bases stayed unmatched. The CDR3 runs to 12 residues.